This entry describes one TCR beta chain. The antigen is unknown. There are 15 residues in the CDR3. The J segment lost 4 bases and the V segment lost 3 bases, leaving 7 bases of the junction unmatched. The data were obtained in a study of CD8 T cells in ankylosing spondylitis. Regarding the study as a whole: Reportedly, significant enrichment of disease-linked clones occurred in matched ankylosing spondylitis synovial fluid. Made up of roughly 8 highly homologous variants, a TCR beta motif appeared characteristic of ankylosing spondylitis blood. Disease-linked clones, CD8+, were relatively rare in peripheral blood.

TCRdb independently ran MiXCR on the 5' RACE reads; one entry per CDR3 protein. The repertoire holds a few hundred thousand distinct CDR3 sequences, with more than 20% as singletons. The specimen was blood, either unsorted or a sorted T cell fraction (not recorded which). The chain carries TRBV12-3 or TRBV12-4 and TRBJ2-7, with 9 bases aligning to TRBD2. The TCR sequence derives from a male donor with ankylosing spondylitis. In nucleotides, the CDR3 is TGTGCCAGCAGTTTTCGGCTAGCGGGAATATACGAGCAGTACTTC. It specifies CASSFRLAGIYEQYF.